The 15 T cell receptor beta chains below all came from one sample that was sequenced in a study of cytomegalovirus exposure and HLA in healthy donors. 60 Vbeta and 13 Jbeta primers were used in PCR. Assay used: immunoSEQ multiplex PCR; TCRdb lists only in-frame clones, some missing. With fewer than 150,000 clones in the sample, the ten largest clones hold roughly 3%. The sequenced sample was PBMCs. Source of these receptors: a man aged 40-49 years in good health and CMV-seronegative.

The chain is built from TRBV6-5 and TRBJ1-1; TRBD1 aligns across 7 bases. CDR1 and CDR2 (germline): MNHEY, SVGAGI. CDR3 length equals 14 residues. The V segment lost 5 bases and the J segment 1 base; nucleotides outside the gene matches: 4. The CDR3 loop reads CASSAGTANTEAFF. DNA for the CDR3: TGTGCCAGCAGTGCAGGGACAGCGAACACTGAAGCTTTCTTT.

This chain links TRBV4-3 with TRBJ1-5; weak D call: TRBD1 (5 bases). Germline CDR1 LGHNA, CDR2 YSLEER. Between the trimmed V and J ends, which lost 7 bases and 0 bases, there was a span of 13 bases. This CDR3 spans 15 amino acids. In nucleotides, the CDR3 is TGCGCCAGCACCCCGACAGTGTATAGCAATCAGCCCCAGCATTTT. It codes for CASTPTVYSNQPQHF.

The chain couples TRBV9 to TRBJ1-1; D is unresolved. Germline V CDR1 and CDR2: SGDLS, YYNGEE. This CDR3 is 15 amino acids long. V lost 0 bases and J 1 base, leaving 10 bases between the germline ends. The CDR3 loop is CASSVASSRNTEAFF. The CDR3 DNA sequence: TGTGCCAGCAGCGTAGCTTCGAGCCGGAACACTGAAGCTTTCTTT.

The gene calls are TRBV2 and TRBJ2-7; 9 positions match TRBD1. The CDR3 spans 16 residues. The V and J ends lost 0 bases and 0 bases, in that order; junction bases with no gene match: 3. In germline, CDR1 is SNHLY, CDR2 FYNNEI. CDR3 nucleotide sequence: TGTGCCAGCAGTGAAGCTTTGACAGGGGGCTCCTACGAGCAGTACTTC. It encodes CASSEALTGGSYEQYF.

The chain uses TRBV7-9 and TRBJ2-7; TRBD2 is a possible D gene (5 bases). Germline values: CDR1 SEHNR, CDR2 FQNEAQ (reference sequence). This CDR3 spans 12 amino acids. The V end was cut by 4 bases, the J end by 7 bases, with 11 bases between. The CDR3 nucleotides are TGTGCCAGCAGCTCTAGCTTGGGGGAGCAGTACTTC. It codes for CASSSSLGEQYF.

This chain connects TRBV27 to TRBJ1-2; perhaps TRBD1 as D (5 bases). V lost 5 bases, J lost 3 bases, and 31 bases lay in between. CDR3 length: 20 residues. Germline loops: CDR1 MNHEY, CDR2 SMNVEV (reference sequence). The CDR3 spells CASSPRFYGGSPEVDYGYTF. CDR3 bases: TGTGCCAGCAGTCCCCGATTTTATGGGGGGTCCCCCGAAGTGGACTATGGCTACACCTTC.

This chain connects TRBV6-1 to TRBJ1-2; 8 bases line up with TRBD1. V lost 4 bases to trimming and J lost 2 bases; unmatched junction nucleotides: 3. The CDR3 totals 14 residues. Germline lookup yields CDR1 MNHNS and CDR2 SASEGT. The CDR3 loop is CASSGGQGNYGYTF. DNA for the CDR3: TGTGCCAGCAGTGGCGGACAGGGCAACTATGGCTACACCTTC.

The rearrangement uses TRBV4-1 and TRBJ1-5, with no clear D. Deletions cut 0 bases from V and 6 bases from J, with 12 bases between. The CDR3 consists of 15 residues. The germline gives CDR1 MGHRA, CDR2 YSYEKL. The CDR3 here is CASSQDSAEGQPQHF. The CDR3 DNA reads TGCGCCAGCAGCCAAGATTCGGCGGAGGGTCAGCCCCAGCATTTT.

The V call is TRBV13, the J call TRBJ2-7; the match to TRBD2 covers 13 bases. J gave up 5 bases and V 0 bases, and 16 bases lay outside the gene matches. CDR1 is PRHDT and CDR2 is FYEKMQ in the germline V gene (reference sequence). This CDR3 spans 20 amino acids. CDR3 nucleotides: TGTGCCAGCAGCTTAGGCCGACTAGCGGGGGGCTCACCCAGGAGGGACGAGCAGTACTTC. It translates to CASSLGRLAGGSPRRDEQYF.

V usage is TRBV7-3 and J usage is TRBJ2-2, with TRBD2 matching 8 bases. Germline V gene sequence: CDR1 SGHTA, CDR2 FQGTGA. V lost 5 bases and J lost 1; bases outside the gene matches: 6. The CDR3 is 16 amino acids. CDR3 sequence reads: CASSPSAGGNTGELFF. In DNA, the CDR3 is TGTGCCAGCAGCCCCTCTGCGGGGGGGAACACCGGGGAGCTGTTTTTT.

V gene TRBV5-6 combines with J gene TRBJ2-7; possible D gene TRBD1, 5 bases. V lost 0 bases, J lost 5 bases, and 12 bases lay in between. CDR1 is SGHDT and CDR2 is YYEEEE in the germline V gene. There are 14 residues in the CDR3. CDR3 sequence: CASSLGTGFDEQYF. The CDR3 DNA reads as TGTGCCAGCAGCTTGGGTACAGGTTTCGACGAGCAGTACTTC.

V and J are TRBV7-9 and TRBJ2-2; D is perhaps TRBD2 (6 bases). Trimming cost V 7 bases and J 2 bases, with 8 bases left between them. The CDR3 is 13 amino acids. Germline CDR1 is SEHNR and CDR2 is FQNEAQ (reference sequence). In DNA, the CDR3 is TGTGCCAGCACGGGGGTTAACACCGGGGAGCTGTTTTTT. Translated, it gives CASTGVNTGELFF.

The CDR3 here is CASSERGYHPSYEQYF. The CDR3 DNA reads TGTGCCAGCAGTGAAAGGGGCTACCACCCTTCCTACGAGCAGTACTTC. The rearrangement links TRBV6-1 to TRBJ2-7, with a weak D call TRBD1 (5 bases). The CDR3 totals 16 residues. V gave up 2 bases and J gave up 1 base, with 15 bases separating them. Germline CDR1 MNHNS, CDR2 SASEGT.

The chain combines TRBV29-1 with TRBJ1-4; 10 bases map to TRBD1. Germline trimming cut 6 bases from V and 7 bases from J; bases unmatched to any gene: 5. Germline assignment: CDR1 SQVTM and CDR2 ANQGSEA. This CDR3 has 13 residues. In nucleotides, the CDR3 is TGCAGCGTGGGACAGGGGTACGGTGAAAAACTGTTTTTT. Encoded protein: CSVGQGYGEKLFF.

The chain links TRBV11-3 to TRBJ2-2; 7 nucleotides agree with TRBD2. CDR1 and CDR2 (germline): SGHNT, YENEEA. Trimming took 4 bases from V and 6 from J; bases not matched to a gene: 2. The CDR3 spans 13 residues. CDR3 sequence: CASSSGGAGELFF. The CDR3 nucleotides read TGTGCCAGCAGCTCTGGGGGGGCCGGGGAGCTGTTTTTT.